These 29 T cell receptor beta chains were sequenced from one sample in a study of T cell responses to AZD1222 COVID-19 vaccine. Some clones are missing from TCRdb's copy, which holds only in-frame ones; the method was immunoSEQ multiplex PCR. The sample contains about 100,000 clones, about 87% of which appear only once. Sequencing was performed on peripheral blood, taken on day 0 of MenACWY control vaccination. These receptors were collected from an adult in good health.

The chain has TRBV7-2 and TRBJ2-7, with 9 nucleotides matching TRBD2. J lost 4 bases, V lost 3 bases, and 7 bases had no gene match. Germline-derived CDR1 and CDR2 are SGHTA and FQGNSA. This CDR3 comprises 15 residues. In DNA, the CDR3 is TGTGCCAGCAGCTTCTTGGCGGGGGGGAGTTACGAGCAGTACTTC. Amino acid sequence: CASSFLAGGSYEQYF.

V is TRBV12-3 or TRBV12-4 and J is TRBJ2-3; D unclear. The CDR3 runs to 12 residues. The V and J ends lost 6 bases and 6 bases respectively, with 10 bases between them. The CDR3 spells CASSPEMDTQYF. CDR3 in DNA: TGTGCCAGCAGCCCAGAGATGGATACGCAGTATTTT.

On this clone: One end of the junction does not line up with germline, which may come from a read error. This chain links TRBV14 with TRBJ2-1, with D hard to call. This CDR3 region has 14 residues. Germline V gene data show CDR1 as SGHDN and CDR2 as FVKESK. The CDR3 DNA follows: TGTGCCAGCAGCCGATCCCCCGCCGTCAATGGGCAGTTCTTC. Amino acid sequence: CASSRSPAVNGQFF.

The J gene is TRBJ1-1, the V gene TRBV5-1; TRBD1 might be the D (5 bases). In germline, CDR1 is SGHRS, CDR2 YFSETQ. Trimming stripped 0 bases from V and 8 bases from J, with 11 bases between. The CDR3 length is 13 residues. The CDR3 here is CASSLEGLTEAFF. The DNA for the CDR3 is TGCGCCAGCAGCTTGGAGGGGCTCACCGAAGCTTTCTTT.

The rearrangement uses TRBV7-2 and TRBJ2-7, with D maybe TRBD2 (6 bases). Trimming removed 1 base at V and 2 bases at J, with 15 bases between. The CDR3 loop spans 16 amino acids. CDR1 and CDR2 from the germline V gene are SGHTA and FQGNSA. The CDR3 region is CASSLGLYGGAYEQYF. CDR3 nucleotides: TGTGCCAGCAGCTTAGGTCTGTATGGCGGGGCCTACGAGCAGTACTTC.

The gene calls are TRBV10-1 and TRBJ2-1; 7 nucleotides agree with TRBD1. There are 15 residues in the CDR3. The V gene's germline CDR1 is WNHNN and CDR2 SYGVQD (reference sequence). J lost 7 bases, V lost 2 bases, and 8 bases had no gene match. CDR3 in DNA: TGCGCCAGCAGTGAGCCGGGGACAGAGAGGAATGAGCAGTTCTTC. This codes for CASSEPGTERNEQFF.

This rearrangement joins TRBV6-1 to TRBJ1-5, with D maybe TRBD1 (6 bases). V lost 3 bases and J 2 bases, leaving 8 bases between the germline ends. The CDR3 consists of 14 residues. Germline values: CDR1 MNHNS, CDR2 SASEGT. The CDR3 DNA sequence: TGTGCCAGCAGTGAGACAGGACGCAATCAGCCCCAGCATTTT. Amino acids: CASSETGRNQPQHF.

This clone has just a few counts. V usage is TRBV30 and J usage is TRBJ1-1; TRBD1 might be the D (5 bases). From germline, CDR1 is GTSNPN and CDR2 SVGIG (reference sequence). The CDR3 is 12 residues long. Trimming pared 3 bases from V and 4 bases from J, leaving 9 bases between. The CDR3 spells CAWSTGRTEAFF. The CDR3 DNA is TGTGCCTGGAGCACGGGACGCACTGAAGCTTTCTTT.

V usage is TRBV5-5 and J usage is TRBJ1-2; a weak D match, TRBD1 (6 bases). Germline-derived CDR1 and CDR2 are SGHKS and YYEKEE (reference sequence). The length of the CDR3 is 13 residues. V was trimmed by 7 bases and J by 1 base, leaving 11 bases between them. DNA of the CDR3: TGTGCCAGCTCCGGGACACATAACTATGGCTACACCTTC. This codes for CASSGTHNYGYTF.

This clone was seen just once. The rearrangement joins TRBV7-9 to TRBJ2-3, with no clear D. V lost 5 bases and J 1 base, leaving 4 bases between the germline ends. CDR1 is SEHNR and CDR2 is FQNEAQ in the germline V gene (reference sequence). The length of the CDR3 is 12 residues. CDR3 in amino acids: CASSKGTDTQYF. The CDR3 DNA follows: TGTGCCAGCAGCAAAGGCACAGATACGCAGTATTTT.

On this clone: This is likely a read error, given that the CDR3 carries no conserved phenylalanine or tryptophan at its end. Because the CDR3's place on the DNA is in doubt, the DNA is left out and the CDR3 is given as listed by TCRdb. The chain carries TRBV6-9 and TRBJ2-7; TRBD1, as called in the table, went unchecked against the DNA. Inclusive of both ends, the CDR3 amounts to 11 amino acids. Germline V CDR1 and CDR2: MNHGY, SVAAGI. The CDR3 protein is CASSYSTGVGP.

The sample holds one count of this clone. The V gene is TRBV25-1, the J gene TRBJ1-2; no firm D call. The CDR3 consists of 13 residues. V lost 5 bases and J 4 bases, leaving 11 bases between the germline ends. CDR1 is MGHDK and CDR2 is SYGVNS in the germline V gene. This chain's CDR3 is CASSTRKGYGYTF. CDR3 nucleotide sequence: TGTGCCAGCAGTACCAGGAAGGGCTATGGCTACACCTTC.

The chain is built from TRBV7-6 and TRBJ2-1, with no clear D. The CDR3 consists of 15 residues. The germline CDR1 and CDR2 sequences are SGHVS and FNYEAQ. The V end lost 0 bases, the J end lost 2 bases, and 8 bases lay between the germline ends. The CDR3 region is CASSLAVRTYNEQFF. In DNA, the CDR3 is TGTGCCAGCAGCTTAGCGGTGCGGACCTACAATGAGCAGTTCTTC.

J is TRBJ1-5 and V is TRBV5-4; D gene uncertain. CDR3 length equals 14 residues. Trimming stripped 1 base from V and 5 bases from J, with 10 bases between. Germline V gene data show CDR1 as SGHNT and CDR2 as YYREEE (reference sequence). CDR3 loop: CASSLMGSDQPQHF. The CDR3, as DNA: TGTGCCAGCAGCTTGATGGGCAGTGATCAGCCCCAGCATTTT. Variable domain in full (rest from reference TRBV5-4 and TRBJ1-5): ETGVTQSPTHLIKTRGQQVTLRCSSQSGHNTVSWYQQALGQGPQFIFQYYREEENGRGNFPPRFSGLQFPNYSSELNVNALELDDSALYLCASSLMGSDQPQHFGDGTRLSIL.

In its sample, this clone was seen a few times. The J gene is TRBJ2-7, the V gene TRBV18, with no clear D. V lost 0 bases to trimming and J lost 5 bases, with 8 bases between them. The CDR3 spans 13 residues. In germline, CDR1 is KGHSH, CDR2 LQKENI. The CDR3: CASSPPSHDEQYF. CDR3 nucleotide sequence: TGTGCCAGCTCACCACCCTCCCACGACGAGCAGTACTTC.

This clone rates as large. This chain connects TRBV25-1 to TRBJ2-5; TRBD2 matches 7 bases. The CDR3 extends over 13 amino acids. The V and J ends lost 4 bases and 5 bases, in that order; junction bases with no gene match: 4. Germline CDR1 is MGHDK and CDR2 is SYGVNS. The CDR3 DNA reads as TGTGCCAGCAGTGTGGCGGGAGCTGAGACCCAGTACTTC. Translated, it gives CASSVAGAETQYF.

The V and J genes are TRBV12-3 or TRBV12-4 and TRBJ1-5; D perhaps matches TRBD1 (6 bases). This CDR3 has 13 residues. Trimming took off 6 bases at V and 7 bases at J, with 13 bases between the two ends. CDR3 DNA: TGTGCCAGCAGGGGGGCAGGGGTCCAGCCCCAGCATTTT. It encodes CASRGAGVQPQHF.

This chain links TRBV7-9 with TRBJ2-1; 11 nucleotides align to TRBD2. The CDR3 has 18 residues. V lost 7 bases and J lost 8; bases outside the gene matches: 19. Germline lookup yields CDR1 SEHNR and CDR2 FQNEAQ (reference sequence). CDR3 protein: CASTAKSGTSGSNDEQFF. The CDR3 DNA reads as TGTGCCAGCACGGCCAAGAGTGGCACTAGCGGGAGTAACGATGAGCAGTTCTTC.

The chain recombines TRBV9 with TRBJ2-7, with 7 bases lining up with TRBD1. V lost 4 bases to trimming and J lost 0 bases; unmatched junction nucleotides: 4. Germline V CDR1 and CDR2: SGDLS, YYNGEE. The CDR3 is 14 amino acids. CDR3 amino acids: CASSPGTASYEQYF. Written as DNA, the CDR3 is TGTGCCAGCAGCCCCGGGACAGCCTCCTACGAGCAGTACTTC.

V usage is TRBV10-3 and J usage is TRBJ2-1; 8 positions agree with TRBD2. This CDR3 contains 15 residues. Losses at the gene ends were 2 bases for V and 8 bases for J; bases not matched to a gene: 8. In germline, CDR1 is ENHRY, CDR2 SYGVKD. Here the CDR3 DNA reads TGTGCCATCAGTGAGACTAGCGGTAGTTATGATGAGCAGTTCTTC. It yields the protein CAISETSGSYDEQFF.

This rearrangement joins TRBV6-4 to TRBJ1-1; perhaps TRBD1 as D (5 bases). Deletions cut 0 bases from V and 8 bases from J, with 10 bases between. The germline V gene has CDR1 MRHNA and CDR2 SNTAGT. The CDR3 is made up of 13 amino acids. Here the CDR3 DNA reads TGTGCCAGCAGTGACTCGATAGGGGCCGAAGCTTTCTTT. This sequence encodes CASSDSIGAEAFF.

This clone appeared a few times. This chain links TRBV10-1 with TRBJ1-6; D is unclear. Trimming stripped 5 bases from V and 7 bases from J, with 12 bases between. This CDR3 contains 14 residues. The V gene's germline CDR1 is WNHNN and CDR2 SYGVQD (reference sequence). As DNA, the CDR3 is TGCGCCAGCAGTCACCCGCCTAGGAATTCACCCCTCCACTTT. Residues: CASSHPPRNSPLHF.

The chain employs TRBV12-3 or TRBV12-4 and TRBJ1-3, with 8 bases fitting TRBD1. The CDR3 is made up of 13 amino acids. V shed 7 bases, J shed 4 bases, and the junction held 3 bases outside the gene matches. The CDR3 DNA reads TGTGCCAGCAACAGGGGGACAGGAAACACCATATATTTT. Amino acid sequence: CASNRGTGNTIYF.

The V and J genes are TRBV19 and TRBJ2-7, with 9 positions matching TRBD2. This CDR3 contains 16 residues. CDR1 and CDR2 (germline): LNHDA, SQIVND (reference sequence). V gave up 5 bases and J gave up 4 bases; unmatched junction bases: 12. Here the CDR3 reads CASSLDVAGAVYEQYF. Written as DNA, the CDR3 is TGTGCCAGTAGTCTCGATGTAGCGGGGGCAGTATACGAGCAGTACTTC.

This rearrangement joins TRBV28 to TRBJ1-3; TRBD1 is a possible D gene (6 bases). CDR1 and CDR2 (germline): MDHEN, SYDVKM. The CDR3 has 17 residues. Trimming pared 2 bases from V and 2 bases from J, leaving 16 bases between. Here the CDR3 reads CASSLNSGGQTGNTIYF. CDR3 sequence (DNA): TGTGCCAGCAGTTTAAATTCGGGGGGGCAGACTGGAAACACCATATATTTT.

The chain joins TRBV27 to TRBJ1-1; D is unresolved. The CDR3 loop spans 13 amino acids. The germline V gene has CDR1 MNHEY and CDR2 SMNVEV (reference sequence). Trimming took off 4 bases at V and 9 bases at J, with 15 bases between the two ends. The CDR3 sequence is CASSSSNPVKAFF. CDR3 coding DNA: TGTGCCAGCAGTTCCTCCAATCCGGTTAAAGCTTTCTTT.

The rearrangement links TRBV6-5 to TRBJ1-6; unclear D gene. The CDR3 is 14 residues long. CDR1 is MNHEY, CDR2 SVGAGI, per germline. The germline V and J ends were trimmed by 2 bases and 8 bases, with 10 bases remaining between them. The CDR3 nucleotides are TGTGCCAGCAGTTACAGGGAAGCGGATTCACCCCTCCACTTT. This sequence encodes CASSYREADSPLHF.

This clone was detected a few times. The chain recombines TRBV7-2 with TRBJ2-2, with a possible D match to TRBD2 (6 bases). CDR3 length: 17 residues. Trimming shortened V by 1 base and J by 7 bases, and 19 bases separated the two germline ends. Per germline, CDR1 SGHTA and CDR2 FQGNSA. For the CDR3, the DNA is TGTGCCAGCAGCTTAGGGGGAGGTCTTCCCATGGGCGGGGAGCTGTTTTTT. This codes for CASSLGGGLPMGGELFF.

The chain has TRBV12-3 or TRBV12-4 and TRBJ1-1; a possible D gene is TRBD1 (6 bases). There are 13 residues in the CDR3. V was shortened by 8 bases and J by 1 base, with 11 bases between the two germline ends. The CDR3, as DNA: TGTGCCAGCGGAAAGGACAGGAACACTGAAGCTTTCTTT. As protein: CASGKDRNTEAFF.